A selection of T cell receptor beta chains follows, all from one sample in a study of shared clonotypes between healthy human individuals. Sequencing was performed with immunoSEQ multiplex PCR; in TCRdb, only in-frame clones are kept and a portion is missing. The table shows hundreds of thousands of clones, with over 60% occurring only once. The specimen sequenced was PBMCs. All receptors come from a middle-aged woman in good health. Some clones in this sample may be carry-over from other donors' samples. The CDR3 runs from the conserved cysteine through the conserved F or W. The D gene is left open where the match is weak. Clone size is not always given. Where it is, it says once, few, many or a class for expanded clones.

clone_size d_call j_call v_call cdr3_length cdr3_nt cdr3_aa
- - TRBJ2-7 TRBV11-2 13 TGTGCCAGCAGCTTAGGCACGGTCTACGAGCAGTACTTC CASSLGTVYEQYF
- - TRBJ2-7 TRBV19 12 TGTGCCAGTAGTCCAACACCGGGCGAGCAGTACTTC CASSPTPGEQYF
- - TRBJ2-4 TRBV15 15 TGTGCCACCAGCAGATCCCGAGGAGGTGAAAACATTCAGTACTTC CATSRSRGGENIQYF
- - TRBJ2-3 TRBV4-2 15 TGTGCCAGCAGCCGGGAGGACCGTCCCACAGATACGCAGTATTTT CASSREDRPTDTQYF
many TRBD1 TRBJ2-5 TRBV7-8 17 TGTGCCAGCAGCTTAGCGCAGGGGGCTGTGTTACAAGAGACCCAGTACTTC CASSLAQGAVLQETQYF
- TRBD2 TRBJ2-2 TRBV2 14 TGTGCCAGCAGGGGACTAGCGGATACCGGGGAGCTGTTTTTT CASRGLADTGELFF
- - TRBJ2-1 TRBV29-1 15 TGCAGCGCCCTGGGCGGGACCCTCTCCTACAATGAGCAGTTCTTC CSALGGTLSYNEQFF
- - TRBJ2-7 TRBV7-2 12 TGTGCCAGCAGCTTACTAGGCCACGAGCAGTACTTC CASSLLGHEQYF
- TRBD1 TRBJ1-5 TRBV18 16 TGTGCCAGCTCACTTGTAAGGACAGGGGAAAATCAGCCCCAGCATTTT CASSLVRTGENQPQHF
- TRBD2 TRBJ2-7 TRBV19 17 TGTGCCAGTAGTAAGATGGCGGGAGGCTTCACGGCCTCTGAGCAGTACTTC CASSKMAGGFTASEQYF
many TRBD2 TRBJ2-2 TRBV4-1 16 TGCGCCAGCAGCCAACTAGCGGGAGTGACCACCGGGGAGCTGTTTTTT CASSQLAGVTTGELFF
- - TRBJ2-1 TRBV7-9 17 TGTGCCAGCAGCTTCGGCACCGCCTTGTCCGTTGGCAATGAGCAGTTCTTC CASSFGTALSVGNEQFF
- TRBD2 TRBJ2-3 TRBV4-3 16 TGCGCCAGCAGCCCGCGTGGTAGCGGGATATCAGATACGCAGTATTTT CASSPRGSGISDTQYF
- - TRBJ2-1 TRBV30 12 TGTGCCTGGAGTGTACTGGGGCGTGAGCAGTTCTTC CAWSVLGREQFF
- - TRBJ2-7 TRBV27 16 TGTGCCAGCAGTGGGTCTCCCCGGGGGATGAGCTACGAGCAGTACTTC CASSGSPRGMSYEQYF
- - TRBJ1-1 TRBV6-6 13 TGTGCCAGCAGGGATTTTGTGGAGAATGAAGCTTTCTTT CASRDFVENEAFF
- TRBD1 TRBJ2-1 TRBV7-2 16 TGTGCCAGCAGCTCGATGACCGGGACAGGTATCTTAGCTGGGTTCTTC CASSSMTGTGILAGFF
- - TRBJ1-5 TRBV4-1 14 TGCGCCAGCAGCCAAGACAGGGCGAATCAGCCCCAGCATTTT CASSQDRANQPQHF
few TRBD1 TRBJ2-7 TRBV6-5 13 TGTGCCAGCAGTTTCGGACAGGGTGGCGAGCAGTACTTC CASSFGQGGEQYF
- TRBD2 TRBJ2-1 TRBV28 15 TGTGCCAGCAGAGAGGGCGGGAGCTCCTACAATGAGCAGTTCTTC CASREGGSSYNEQFF
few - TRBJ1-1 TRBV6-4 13 TGTGCCAGCCGCTTGGACGGAAACACTGAAGCTTTCTTT CASRLDGNTEAFF
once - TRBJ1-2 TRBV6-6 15 TGTGCCAGCAGTTACCATCCCAGGGTAAAAGGTGGCTACACCTTC CASSYHPRVKGGYTF
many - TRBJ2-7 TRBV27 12 TGTGCCAGCAGTTTAGGCAGGGGCGAGCAGTACTTC CASSLGRGEQYF
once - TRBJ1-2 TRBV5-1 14 TGCGCCAGCAGCCCGAACCAAGGTAACTATGGCTACACCTTC CASSPNQGNYGYTF
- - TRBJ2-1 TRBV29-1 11 TGCAGCGTTGGCTCATTTTTCGGGCAGTTCTTC CSVGSFFGQFF
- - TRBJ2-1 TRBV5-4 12 TGTGCCAGCTCGACGCCCGGCGGTGAGCAGTTCTTC CASSTPGGEQFF
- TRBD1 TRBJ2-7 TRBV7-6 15 TGTGCCAGCAGCTTAGGGGGACAGGGGCCCTACGAGCAGTACTTC CASSLGGQGPYEQYF
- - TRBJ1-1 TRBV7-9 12 TGTGCCAGCAGCAATCCCGGGACAGAAGCTTTCTTT CASSNPGTEAFF
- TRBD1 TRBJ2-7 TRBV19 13 TGTGCCAGTAGCTTCACAGGGGCCTACGAGCAGTACTTC CASSFTGAYEQYF
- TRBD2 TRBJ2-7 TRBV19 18 TGTGCCAGTAGTATCAGCCCGGGACTAGCGGGAGCTACCTACGAGCAGTACTTC CASSISPGLAGATYEQYF
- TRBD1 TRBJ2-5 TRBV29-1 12 TGCAGCGTTGGACAGGGGCAAGAGACCCAGTACTTC CSVGQGQETQYF
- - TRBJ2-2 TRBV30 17 TGTGCCTGCAGCCCTTTAAGGGGGGGGCTACGGACCGGGGAGCTGTTTTTT CACSPLRGGLRTGELFF
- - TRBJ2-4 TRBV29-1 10 TGCAGCGTTGGAGAAAACATTCAGTACTTC CSVGENIQYF
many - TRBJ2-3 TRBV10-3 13 TGTGCCATCAGTGAGGCTAGGGCGGATACGCAGTATTTT CAISEARADTQYF
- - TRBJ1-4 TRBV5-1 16 TGCGCCAGCAGCTTCGCGGGTTTCCGACCGGGTGAAAAACTGTTTTTT CASSFAGFRPGEKLFF
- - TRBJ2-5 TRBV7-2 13 TGTGCCAGCAGCTTAGTTGGACCAGAGACCCAGTACTTC CASSLVGPETQYF
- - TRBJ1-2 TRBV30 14 TGTGCCTGGAGTGTAGCCAGTTTTAACTATGGCTACACCTTC CAWSVASFNYGYTF
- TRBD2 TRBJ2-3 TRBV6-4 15 TGTGCCAGCAGTGACAGAGCGGGAGGGCCCGATACGCAGTATTTT CASSDRAGGPDTQYF
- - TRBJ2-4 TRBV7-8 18 TGTGCCAGCAGCTCCCGACCGGACTACCACCCAGCCAAAAACATTCAGTACTTC CASSSRPDYHPAKNIQYF
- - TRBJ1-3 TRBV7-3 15 TGTGCCAGCAGCAAAACTATGGGTCCTGGAAACACCATATATTTT CASSKTMGPGNTIYF
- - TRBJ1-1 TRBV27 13 TGTGCCAGCAGATTAGGAAAGAACACTGAAGCTTTCTTT CASRLGKNTEAFF
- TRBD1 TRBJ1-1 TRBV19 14 TGCGCCAGTAGTATCCAGACAGGGACAGCCGAAGCTTTCTTT CASSIQTGTAEAFF
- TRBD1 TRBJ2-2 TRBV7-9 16 TGTGCCAGCAGCAAGACCTGGGACAGTAACACCGGGGAGCTGTTTTTT CASSKTWDSNTGELFF
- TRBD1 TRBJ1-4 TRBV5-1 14 TGCGCCAGCAGCTTGCGACAGGGTGGCGAAAAACTGTTTTTT CASSLRQGGEKLFF
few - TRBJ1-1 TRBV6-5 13 TGTGCCAGCAGTTACCTGGGGGTCGGAGAAGCTTTCTTT CASSYLGVGEAFF
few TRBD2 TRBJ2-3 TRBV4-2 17 TGTGCCAGCAGCAAAGGGACTAGCGGGGAGGGTACAGATACGCAGTATTTT CASSKGTSGEGTDTQYF
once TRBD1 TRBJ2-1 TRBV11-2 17 TGTGCCAGCAGCTTCCCACAGGGGGACAGGAGAAACAATGAGCAGTTCTTC CASSFPQGDRRNNEQFF
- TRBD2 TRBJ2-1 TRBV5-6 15 TGTGCCAGCAGCCCCGCTAGCGGGTCCTACAATGAGCAGTTCTTC CASSPASGSYNEQFF
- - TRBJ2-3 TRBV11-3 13 TGTGCCAGCAGCTGGGGGCGGGCAGATACGCAGTATTTT CASSWGRADTQYF
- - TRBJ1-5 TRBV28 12 TGTGCCAGCAGCCCAACTGGTCAGCCCCAGCATTTT CASSPTGQPQHF